This T cell receptor beta chain comes out of a study of human T cells and chemical hapten exposure (dated by TCRdb to the early 2020s). The study in broad terms: Libraries were pooled for sequencing, and per-sample TCR yields varied mainly because of small differences in library volumes within the pool. In alopecia patients, the study followed how the peripheral blood TCR repertoire changed in vivo over primary and secondary sensitization to diphenylcyclopropenone (DPC), a hapten. From each blood RNA sample, both TCR alpha and TCR beta chains were sequenced. Broader findings and caveats from the paper: DPC sensitization did not change how many TCRs were above 1 in 1000 frequency, and no evidence was found of alterations in global repertoire structure. After repeated subsampling, the strength of the expansion versus patch-test correlation and the threshold at which it became significant changed.

The time point label corresponds to: healthy volunteer bleed at 2 weeks. Unfractionated whole blood was collected in Tempus Blood RNA tubes, and total RNA was extracted from that blood. Roughly five healthy volunteers acted as controls for TCR sequencing and had blood drawn at day 0, 2 weeks and 6 weeks. The library was prepared using RACE. The sequencer listed for this sample is NextSeq 500. Library preparation attached unique molecular identifiers to individual cDNA molecules for quantitative, reproducible TCR counting. Turning to the authors' computational methods: The median number of TCRs per sample was around 96,000, ranging from roughly 20,000 to 690,600. The Decombinator software suite was used to annotate V, J and CDR3 in the TCR reads. For the PS versus PT1 abundance plots, all samples were subsampled to the same number of TCRs (28,000). TCRs were defined as expanded if absent before sensitization and observed at least eight times at the 2-week time point. TCRdb ran its own pipeline on the public reads, namely fastp trimming at Q25 and MiXCR clone calling, and kept in-frame beta chains. Rows merge per CDR3 protein into single entries with the most common DNA and genes. The V and J calls come from TCRdb's annotation, not from the publication. This sample comprises 35,000 to 50,000 distinct CDR3 sequences, roughly 4% of them detected only once. The ten top clones hold 1.5% to 2% of the sample.

The CDR3 holds 14 amino acids from the cysteine to the phenylalanine. This entry keeps only the CDR3 DNA: 42 bases, framed from base 1. At the junction V is shortened by 1 base and J by 7 bases, with 11 bases in between. In regard to this clonotype: Its target antigen remains unknown. Within one base of it there is no much larger clone, and no base qualities were kept.

The sample comprised whole blood. The origin of this receptor is a female donor in good health. Some clones in this sample may be carry-over from other donors' samples. The chain employs TRBV12-3 or TRBV12-4 and TRBJ2-1, and perhaps TRBD2 as D gene, on 5 matching bases. DNA sequence: TGTGCCAGCAGTTTAGGGATCCGGGGAAATGAGCAGTTCTTC. The resulting protein is CASSLGIRGNEQFF.